A selection of T cell receptor beta chains follows, all from one sample in a study of T-cell reconstitution after alpha-beta-depleted transplantation in children. MiXCR, applied by TCRdb to the PCR reads, yields one record per CDR3 protein. This repertoire shows 490,000 or so distinct CDR3 sequences, 10% to 13% found once; its top ten account for around 2%. The sample was PBMCs, taken before TCRalphabeta/CD19-depleted stem cell transplant. These receptor sequences come from a child aged 2 to 9 with inherited bone marrow failure, due to receive a stem cell transplant. Both conserved end residues are part of each CDR3. A D gene is named only where the DNA matches it firmly. Not every row has a clone size; where given, it reads once, few, many or a size class.

v_gene	j_gene	abundance	d_gene	CDR3aa	CDR3nt
TRBV20-1	TRBJ2-1	many	TRBD1	CSVPGQGYNEQFF	TGCAGTGTGCCCGGACAGGGGTACAATGAGCAGTTCTTC
TRBV12-3/TRBV12-4	TRBJ2-1	.	.	CASSFMGGNEQFF	TGTGCCAGCAGTTTCATGGGGGGCAATGAGCAGTTCTTC
TRBV11-2	TRBJ2-1	many	.	CASSLEHAPGNEQSF	TGTGCCAGCAGCTTAGAGCATGCGCCTGGCAATGAGCAGTCCTTC
TRBV29-1	TRBJ2-5	many	.	CSVARVGVNGETQYF	TGCAGCGTTGCTAGAGTGGGGGTGAATGGGGAGACCCAGTACTTC
TRBV28	TRBJ2-3	many	TRBD2	CASSSLAGSTDTQYF	TGTGCCAGCAGTTCTCTAGCGGGGAGCACAGATACGCAGTATTTT
TRBV6-5	TRBJ2-1	many	.	CASSYFGVSYNEQFF	TGTGCCAGCAGTTACTTCGGAGTCTCCTACAATGAGCAGTTCTTC
TRBV11-2	TRBJ1-5	many	.	CASSLAGAEGNQPQHF	TGTGCCAGCAGCTTAGCGGGGGCGGAGGGCAATCAGCCCCAGCATTTT
TRBV5-1	TRBJ2-4	many	TRBD1	CASSWGDRDRAIQYF	TGCGCCAGCAGCTGGGGGGACCGGGACAGGGCGATTCAGTACTTC
TRBV5-1	TRBJ2-1	many	TRBD2	CASSLVAGGPGFYNEQFF	TGCGCCAGCAGCTTGGTCGCGGGAGGGCCCGGGTTCTACAATGAGCAGTTCTTC
TRBV10-2	TRBJ2-7	many	TRBD1	CASNRWDSVSYEQYF	TGCGCCAGTAACAGGTGGGACAGCGTTTCCTACGAGCAGTACTTC
TRBV20-1	TRBJ2-4	many	TRBD1	CSAKGAGRVELAKNIQYF	TGCAGTGCTAAGGGGGCCGGTCGGGTGGAGTTAGCCAAAAACATTCAGTACTTC
TRBV12-3/TRBV12-4	TRBJ1-6	few	.	CASSFSGNSPLHF	TGTGCCAGCAGTTTTTCGGGGAATTCACCCCTCCACTTT
TRBV29-1	TRBJ2-5	few	TRBD2	CSVVAGAGTQYF	TGCAGCGTCGTAGCGGGAGCGGGGACCCAGTACTTC
TRBV9	TRBJ2-1	many	TRBD2	CASSTSGNPFNEQFF	TGTGCCAGCAGCACTAGCGGGAATCCCTTCAATGAGCAGTTCTTC
TRBV20-1	TRBJ2-1	many	TRBD2	CSASAASGYNEQFF	TGCAGTGCTAGCGCGGCTAGCGGTTACAATGAGCAGTTCTTC
TRBV3-1	TRBJ1-4	many	.	CASSQEGEGTNEKLFF	TGTGCCAGCAGCCAAGAGGGCGAGGGAACTAATGAAAAACTGTTTTTT
TRBV20-1	TRBJ2-1	.	.	CSARPAGDQFF	TGCAGTGCTAGGCCGGCTGGTGACCAGTTCTTC
TRBV20-1	TRBJ2-1	many	.	CSAEGGIVSNEQFF	TGCAGTGCTGAGGGGGGGATAGTTTCGAATGAGCAGTTCTTC
TRBV11-2	TRBJ2-1	many	TRBD1	CASSLLPGQGEFF	TGTGCCAGCAGCTTATTACCGGGACAGGGTGAGTTCTTC
TRBV20-1	TRBJ2-7	.	TRBD2	CSARDPQLAGKYEQYF	TGCAGTGCTAGGGATCCCCAACTAGCGGGAAAGTACGAGCAGTACTTC
TRBV4-3	TRBJ1-2	.	TRBD1	CASSQGRTGNYGYTF	TGCGCCAGCAGCCAGGGCCGGACAGGGAACTATGGCTACACCTTC
TRBV4-3	TRBJ2-7	many	TRBD2	CASSLKSGGSSYEQYF	TGCGCCAGCAGCCTCAAAAGCGGGGGGAGCTCCTACGAGCAGTACTTC
TRBV4-3	TRBJ1-6	many	.	CASSPLFGAGSPLHF	TGCGCCAGCAGCCCTCTTTTCGGGGCGGGCTCACCCCTCCACTTT
TRBV27	TRBJ1-1	many	TRBD1	CASSELGQGAGGYTEAFF	TGTGCCAGCAGCGAATTGGGACAGGGGGCCGGGGGGTACACTGAAGCTTTCTTT
TRBV11-2	TRBJ2-3	few	.	CASSPAVDTQYF	TGTGCCAGCAGCCCTGCAGTAGATACGCAGTATTTT
TRBV4-3	TRBJ2-3	many	TRBD2	CASSQAWTSGRTDTQYF	TGCGCCAGCAGCCAAGCGTGGACTAGCGGGAGGACAGATACGCAGTATTTT
TRBV7-2	TRBJ1-2	many	.	CASSLVTGDYGYTF	TGTGCCAGCAGCTTAGTGACGGGGGACTATGGCTACACCTTC
TRBV10-2	TRBJ2-3	.	.	CASSDRGLAYSTDTQYF	TGCGCCAGCAGTGACAGGGGACTTGCCTATAGCACAGATACGCAGTATTTT
TRBV6-2/TRBV6-3	TRBJ1-5	many	TRBD1	CASSPRGPSNQPQHF	TGTGCCAGCAGTCCCAGGGGGCCGAGCAATCAGCCCCAGCATTTT
TRBV29-1	TRBJ2-7	many	.	CSVEGAAGEQYF	TGCAGCGTTGAAGGGGCTGCAGGGGAGCAGTACTTC
TRBV11-2	TRBJ2-1	.	.	CASSARTVNDQFF	TGTGCCAGCAGCGCCCGGACAGTCAATGACCAGTTCTTC
TRBV7-8	TRBJ2-1	few	TRBD2	CASSPSGSFDNEQFF	TGTGCCAGCAGCCCTAGCGGGAGTTTCGACAATGAGCAGTTCTTC
TRBV6-1	TRBJ1-3	many	.	CASSIRLGPGSGNTIYF	TGTGCCAGCAGTATTCGTTTGGGCCCTGGCTCTGGAAACACCATATATTTT
TRBV7-9	TRBJ2-1	few	.	CATSSEPFYNEQFF	TGTGCCACCTCTAGCGAACCTTTCTACAATGAGCAGTTCTTC
TRBV24-1	TRBJ2-1	many	.	CATSDLSDNEQFF	TGTGCCACCAGTGATTTGAGTGACAATGAGCAGTTCTTC
TRBV27	TRBJ1-2	.	.	CASSIGPGENYGYTF	TGTGCCAGCAGTATAGGACCAGGGGAGAACTATGGCTACACCTTC
TRBV27	TRBJ2-1	many	TRBD2	CASSLAVRSYNEQFF	TGTGCCAGCAGTCTAGCGGTTCGGTCCTACAATGAGCAGTTCTTC
TRBV19	TRBJ2-2	.	.	CASSITGQGGTGELFF	TGTGCCAGTAGTATAACCGGGCAGGGAGGAACCGGGGAGCTGTTTTTT
TRBV6-1	TRBJ2-2	many	TRBD1	CASSRGQGITGELFF	TGTGCCAGCAGCCGTGGACAGGGGATCACCGGGGAGCTGTTTTTT
TRBV9	TRBJ2-1	few	.	CASSPRWNEQFF	TGTGCCAGCAGCCCGCGGTGGAATGAGCAGTTCTTC
TRBV6-2/TRBV6-3	TRBJ2-7	many	TRBD2	CASSYPIPGTSGPYEQYF	TGTGCCAGCAGTTACCCAATACCCGGGACTAGCGGGCCCTACGAGCAGTACTTC
TRBV6-5	TRBJ2-5	few	.	CASSYSFSAVQETQYF	TGTGCCAGCAGTTATAGTTTTTCGGCAGTACAAGAGACCCAGTACTTC
TRBV5-1	TRBJ1-1	.	.	CASSPSGRANTEAFF	TGCGCCAGCAGCCCTTCGGGCAGGGCCAACACTGAAGCTTTCTTT
TRBV12-3/TRBV12-4	TRBJ2-5	few	.	CASSSLWSREEWETQYF	TGTGCCAGCAGTTCCCTATGGTCTAGAGAGGAGTGGGAGACCCAGTACTTC